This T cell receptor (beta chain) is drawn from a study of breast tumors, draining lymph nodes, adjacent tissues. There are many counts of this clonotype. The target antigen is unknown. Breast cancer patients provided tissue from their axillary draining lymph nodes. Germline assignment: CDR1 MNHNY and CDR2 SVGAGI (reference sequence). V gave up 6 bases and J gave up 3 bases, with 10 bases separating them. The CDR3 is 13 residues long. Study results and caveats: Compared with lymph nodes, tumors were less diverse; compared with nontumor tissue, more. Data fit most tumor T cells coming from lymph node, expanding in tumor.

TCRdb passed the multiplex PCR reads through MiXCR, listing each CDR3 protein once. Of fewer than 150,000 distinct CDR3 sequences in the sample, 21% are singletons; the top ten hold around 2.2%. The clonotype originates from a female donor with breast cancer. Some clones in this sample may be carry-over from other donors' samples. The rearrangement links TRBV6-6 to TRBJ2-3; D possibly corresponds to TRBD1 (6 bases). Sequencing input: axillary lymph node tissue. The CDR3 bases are TGTGCCAGCAGACCCGGACAGACAGATACGCAGTATTTT. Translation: CASRPGQTDTQYF.